The 24 T cell receptor beta chains reported below all come from one sample, sequenced in a study of T cell repertoires in cytomegalovirus infection. Their antigens are not known. A single record per CDR3 protein comes from TCRdb applying MiXCR to the reads. The sample consists of around 570,000 distinct CDR3 sequences, 40% of them appearing once. Here the sequenced sample was cultured PBMCs, taken from culture after CMV antigen stimulation. All receptors come from a human donor in good health (CMV status not recorded). Some clones in this sample may be carry-over from other donors' samples.

This clonotype was recorded a few times. The chain recombines TRBV5-1 with TRBJ1-6, with D possibly TRBD1 on 5 matching bases. CDR1 and CDR2 from the germline V gene are SGHRS and YFSETQ. V was clipped by 2 bases and J by 7 bases, with 10 bases between them. This CDR3 comprises 14 residues. The CDR3 bases are TGCGCCAGCAGCTTAGGGGACGGCAATTCACCCCTCCACTTT. Translation gives CASSLGDGNSPLHF.

In this sample, this clonotype turned up once. The chain carries TRBV6-5 and TRBJ1-2; weak D call: TRBD1 (5 bases). Germline CDR1 and CDR2: MNHEY and SVGAGI. V shed 0 bases and J shed 2 bases, with 16 bases lying between them. The CDR3 is 17 amino acids. This chain's CDR3 is CASSYSAGGGGNYGYTF. The CDR3 coding sequence is TGTGCCAGCAGTTACTCGGCCGGCGGGGGAGGGAACTATGGCTACACCTTC.

The chain combines TRBV29-1 with TRBJ2-7, with TRBD2 as a possible D gene (5 bases). The CDR3 is made up of 12 amino acids. Germline-derived CDR1 and CDR2 are SQVTM and ANQGSEA. The V gene lost 8 bases and the J gene lost 1 base, with 12 bases spanning the gap. CDR3 sequence reads: CSPPRDSYEQYF. The CDR3 coding sequence is TGCAGCCCTCCCCGGGATTCCTACGAGCAGTACTTC.

V usage is TRBV19 and J usage is TRBJ2-4; D is undetermined. Per germline, CDR1 LNHDA and CDR2 SQIVND (reference sequence). CDR3 size: 13 residues. CDR3: CSTSDLAKNIQYF. The CDR3 DNA is TGTTCAACATCAGATCTAGCCAAAAACATTCAGTACTTC.

This chain joins TRBV7-2 and TRBJ2-7; 8 nucleotides line up with TRBD2. The J segment lost 6 bases and the V segment lost 2 bases, leaving 12 bases of the junction unmatched. The CDR3 spans 16 residues. Germline loops: CDR1 SGHTA, CDR2 FQGNSA. Written as DNA, the CDR3 is TGTGCCAGCAGCTTATTGGGCGGGGGGAGGGTTGGCGAGCAGTACTTC. It specifies CASSLLGGGRVGEQYF.

The chain uses TRBV6-6 and TRBJ2-1; 9 bases are shared with TRBD1. Germline V gene sequence: CDR1 MNHNY, CDR2 SVGAGI (reference sequence). This CDR3 has 14 residues. V was pared by 6 bases and J by 3 bases, with 3 bases of the junction left unmatched. CDR3 in amino acids: CASRPGQGYNEQFF. The CDR3 DNA reads as TGTGCCAGCAGACCGGGACAGGGCTACAATGAGCAGTTCTTC.

In this sample, this clonotype turned up a few times. The chain couples TRBV19 to TRBJ1-5; 9 bases match TRBD1. This CDR3 contains 16 residues. The J segment lost 3 bases and the V segment lost 6 bases, leaving 9 bases of the junction unmatched. Germline CDR1 reads LNHDA; CDR2 reads SQIVND (reference sequence). The CDR3 coding sequence is TGTGCCAGTAGCTCTTACAGGGGGCCGATCAATCAGCCCCAGCATTTT. This encodes CASSSYRGPINQPQHF.

This rearrangement joins TRBV28 to TRBJ1-1, with D possibly matching TRBD1 (5 bases). Germline V CDR1 and CDR2: MDHEN, SYDVKM. The CDR3 runs to 14 residues. V was clipped by 0 bases and J by 3 bases, with 8 bases between them. The CDR3 protein is CASSLWGDYTEAFF. The CDR3 coding sequence is TGTGCCAGCAGTTTATGGGGGGATTACACTGAAGCTTTCTTT. Using reference TRBV28 and TRBJ1-1 for the parts outside the CDR3, the full variable domain is DVKVTQSSRYLVKRTGEKVFLECVQDMDHENMFWYRQDPGLGLRLIYFSYDVKMKEKGDIPEGYSVSREKKERFSLILESASTNQTSMYLCASSLWGDYTEAFFGQGTRLTVV.

This clonotype was seen more than once but under ten times. The CDR3 loop is CASSLRGVGNTIYF. The CDR3 DNA is TGTGCCAGCAGCCTCAGGGGAGTGGGGAACACCATATATTTT. This chain connects TRBV7-2 to TRBJ1-3; tentative D call: TRBD1 (6 bases). This CDR3 comprises 14 residues. V gave up 5 bases and J gave up 7 bases, with 15 bases separating them. CDR1 SGHTA and CDR2 FQGNSA come from the germline V gene.

This clonotype was recorded a few times. The chain is built from TRBV4-3 and TRBJ2-1; 12 bases map to TRBD2. The germline V gene has CDR1 LGHNA and CDR2 YSLEER. With V trimmed by 1 base and J by 4 bases, 5 bases remained unmatched. This CDR3 spans 17 amino acids. This CDR3 is CASSQGSSGRAYNEQFF. The DNA of the CDR3 is TGCGCCAGCAGCCAAGGATCTAGCGGGAGGGCTTACAATGAGCAGTTCTTC.

The chain carries TRBV6-8 and TRBJ1-5; D gene ambiguous. The length of the CDR3 is 13 residues. V lost 2 bases and J lost 11, with 13 bases in between. Germline assignment: CDR1 MNHGY and CDR2 SAAAGT. CDR3 sequence (DNA): TGTGCCAGCAGTTACCGGACGGGTCTGTCCCAGCATTTT. Residues: CASSYRTGLSQHF.

This clonotype was found a few times. V usage is TRBV2 and J usage is TRBJ1-2; 10 positions match TRBD1. Trimming cost V 4 bases and J 3 bases; bases outside gene matches: 2. The CDR3 length is 14 residues. Per germline, CDR1 SNHLY and CDR2 FYNNEI. The CDR3 coding sequence is TGTGCCAGCAGTGGACAGGGGGCTGACTATGGCTACACCTTC. Translated: CASSGQGADYGYTF.

This rearrangement joins TRBV6-1 to TRBJ2-1; 7 positions agree with TRBD2. Looked up from germline, CDR1 is MNHNS and CDR2 is SASEGT. J was trimmed by 4 bases and V by 6 bases; bases with no gene match: 9. This CDR3 spans 15 amino acids. CDR3 loop: CASRGYGGGYNEQFF. The CDR3 region has the DNA TGTGCCAGCAGGGGGTATGGGGGAGGGTACAATGAGCAGTTCTTC.

This chain connects TRBV7-2 to TRBJ1-2; 7 bases fit TRBD1. Germline CDR1 reads SGHTA; CDR2 reads FQGNSA. The CDR3 spans 15 residues. Trimming cost V 5 bases and J 6 bases; bases outside gene matches: 12. CDR3 sequence (DNA): TGTGCCAGCAGCCCCATTGCCTCAACAGGGGATGGCTACACCTTC. It is translated as CASSPIASTGDGYTF.

The chain carries TRBV19 and TRBJ1-3; D uncertain. The germline V gene has CDR1 LNHDA and CDR2 SQIVND (reference sequence). Between the trimmed V and J ends, which lost 7 bases and 2 bases, there was a span of 9 bases. The CDR3 spans 13 residues. CDR3 loop: CASNGMPGNTIYF. The CDR3 region has the DNA TGTGCCAGTAATGGCATGCCTGGAAACACCATATATTTT.

This sequence joins TRBV28 and TRBJ2-3, with 14 bases identical to TRBD2. The J segment lost 7 bases and the V segment lost 6 bases, leaving 9 bases of the junction unmatched. The CDR3 is 16 amino acids. Germline V gene sequence: CDR1 MDHEN, CDR2 SYDVKM. The CDR3 spells CASRTPGLAGAYTQYF. CDR3 DNA sequence: TGTGCCAGCAGGACCCCGGGACTAGCGGGGGCATATACGCAGTATTTT.

The V gene is TRBV10-3, the J gene TRBJ2-6; maybe TRBD2 (6 bases). In germline, CDR1 is ENHRY, CDR2 SYGVKD. The V gene lost 2 bases and the J gene lost 0 bases, with 8 bases spanning the gap. The CDR3 runs to 16 residues. This chain's CDR3 is CAISEQDYSGANVLTF. The CDR3 bases are TGTGCCATCAGTGAGCAGGACTACTCTGGGGCCAACGTCCTGACTTTC.

The chain has TRBV6-1 and TRBJ1-2; 10 nucleotides align to TRBD1. V lost 6 bases and J lost 4; bases outside the gene matches: 17. The germline gives CDR1 MNHNS, CDR2 SASEGT. CDR3 length equals 18 residues. The CDR3 DNA follows: TGTGCCAGCAGATCACAAGGACAGGGGGTTGAGATGATCTATGGCTACACCTTC. Its protein product is CASRSQGQGVEMIYGYTF.

This rearrangement joins TRBV7-2 to TRBJ1-2, with 8 positions matching TRBD1. The CDR3 is 15 residues long. Germline CDR1 reads SGHTA; CDR2 reads FQGNSA. The trim removed 3 bases at V and 4 bases at J, leaving 7 bases unmatched. In DNA, the CDR3 is TGTGCCAGCAGCTTTTCAGGGGGCGACCCCTATGGCTACACCTTC. Residues: CASSFSGGDPYGYTF.

The chain employs TRBV6-2 or TRBV6-3 and TRBJ2-1; no firm D call. Germline-derived CDR1 and CDR2 are MNHEY and SVGEGT. This CDR3 has 12 residues. V lost 2 bases and J 5 bases, leaving 4 bases between the germline ends. The DNA of the CDR3 is TGTGCCAGCAGTTACCGAGACAATGAGCAGTTCTTC. It translates to CASSYRDNEQFF.

The chain uses TRBV6-5 and TRBJ2-7; TRBD1 matches at 7 bases. V shed 5 bases and J 2 bases; nucleotides not matched to a gene: 12. CDR1 and CDR2 from the germline V gene are MNHEY and SVGAGI. CDR3 size: 16 residues. The DNA for the CDR3 is TGTGCCAGCAGTCGATCTAGTCCGGGACAGACCTACGAGCAGTACTTC. As protein: CASSRSSPGQTYEQYF.

This clonotype appeared a few times. The V gene is TRBV6-1, the J gene TRBJ2-4; D might be TRBD2 (7 bases). The CDR3 contains 15 residues. The V end was cut by 7 bases, the J end by 0 bases, with 13 bases between. Germline CDR1 reads MNHNS; CDR2 reads SASEGT. This CDR3 reads CASKSGGAAKNIQYF. In DNA, the CDR3 is TGTGCCAGCAAGTCGGGGGGCGCAGCCAAAAACATTCAGTACTTC.

In its sample, this clonotype was seen a few times. CDR3 amino acids: CASSARSRTVLGNTIYF. The DNA of the CDR3 is TGTGCCAGCAGCGCTCGTTCCCGGACAGTGCTAGGAAACACCATATATTTT. The chain carries TRBV7-2 and TRBJ1-3; D may be TRBD1 (6 bases). Trimming left V 5 bases short and J 4 bases short, with 21 bases between. This CDR3 region has 17 residues. Germline V lookup: CDR1 SGHTA, CDR2 FQGNSA.

Only a few counts were recorded for this clonotype. This chain uses TRBV7-2 with TRBJ2-7; D may be TRBD1 (6 bases). The CDR3 has 12 amino acids. The ends were cut back, 3 bases at V and 7 bases at J, with 10 bases in the middle. Germline-derived CDR1 and CDR2 are SGHTA and FQGNSA. In nucleotides, the CDR3 is TGTGCCAGCAGCTTCGAGGGGGTTGAGCAGTACTTC. This gives the protein CASSFEGVEQYF.